Here is one T cell receptor (beta chain) with its context. No antigen is known for it. The ends lost 6 bases at V and 6 bases at J; junction bases unmatched: 9. This CDR3 is built from 14 residues. Germline CDR1 reads SGDLS; CDR2 reads YYNGEE. The entry originates in a study of cytomegalovirus exposure and HLA in healthy donors. Whole-study results and caveats: Indistinguishability led to the exclusion of some V segments, TRBV6-2 and TRBV6-3 included.

It was with 60 Vbeta and 13 Jbeta primers that the PCR ran. Here immunoSEQ multiplex PCR was the method, and the copy in TCRdb shows in-frame clones only, minus some. Of more than 85,000 clones detected, 73% appear once; the ten largest clones hold around 8%. Sequencing was carried out using PBMCs. The chain carries TRBV9 and TRBJ2-1; 7 positions agree with TRBD1. The receptor was isolated from a man aged 35-49 years in good health and CMV-seronegative. In nucleotides, the CDR3 is TGTGCCAGCAATAGGGGGCGCGTACCCAATGAGCAGTTCTTC. It specifies CASNRGRVPNEQFF.